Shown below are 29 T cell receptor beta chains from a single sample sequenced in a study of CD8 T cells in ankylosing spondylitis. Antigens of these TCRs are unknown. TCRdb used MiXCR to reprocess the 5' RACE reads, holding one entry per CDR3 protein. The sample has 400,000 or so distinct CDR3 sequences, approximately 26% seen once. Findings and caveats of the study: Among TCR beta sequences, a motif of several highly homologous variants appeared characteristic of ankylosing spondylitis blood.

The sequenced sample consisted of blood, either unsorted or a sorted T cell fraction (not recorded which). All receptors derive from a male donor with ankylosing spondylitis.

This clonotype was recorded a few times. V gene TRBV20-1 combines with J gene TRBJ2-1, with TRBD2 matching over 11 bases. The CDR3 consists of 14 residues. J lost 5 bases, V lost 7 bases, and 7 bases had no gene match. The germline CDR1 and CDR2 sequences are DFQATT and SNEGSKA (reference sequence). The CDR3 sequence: CSVHSGRANNEQFF. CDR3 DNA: TGCAGTGTTCATAGCGGGAGGGCCAACAATGAGCAGTTCTTC.

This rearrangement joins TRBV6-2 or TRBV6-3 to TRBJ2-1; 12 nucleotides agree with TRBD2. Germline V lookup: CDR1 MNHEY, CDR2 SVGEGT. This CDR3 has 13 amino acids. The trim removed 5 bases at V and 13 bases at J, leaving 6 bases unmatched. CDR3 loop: CASSRSSGRAQFF. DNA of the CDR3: TGTGCCAGCAGTCGCTCTAGCGGGAGGGCCCAGTTCTTC.

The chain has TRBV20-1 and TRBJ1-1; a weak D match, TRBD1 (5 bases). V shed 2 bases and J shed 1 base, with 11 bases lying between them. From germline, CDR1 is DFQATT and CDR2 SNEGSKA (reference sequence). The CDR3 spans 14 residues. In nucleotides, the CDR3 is TGCAGTGCTAGAAGGGACTTCCAGAACACTGAAGCTTTCTTT. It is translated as CSARRDFQNTEAFF.

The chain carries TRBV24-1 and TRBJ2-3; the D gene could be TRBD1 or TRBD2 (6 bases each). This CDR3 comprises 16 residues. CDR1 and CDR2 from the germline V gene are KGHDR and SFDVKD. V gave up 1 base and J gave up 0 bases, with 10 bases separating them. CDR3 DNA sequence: TGTGCCACCAGTGATTTTGGGGGGCAAAGCACAGATACGCAGTATTTT. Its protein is CATSDFGGQSTDTQYF.

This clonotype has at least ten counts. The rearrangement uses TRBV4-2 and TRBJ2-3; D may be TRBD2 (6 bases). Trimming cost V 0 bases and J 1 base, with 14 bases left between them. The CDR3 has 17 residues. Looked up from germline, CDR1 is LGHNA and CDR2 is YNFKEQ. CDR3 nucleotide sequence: TGTGCCAGCAGCCAAGATTGGGTCGGGAGCCGCACAGATACGCAGTATTTT. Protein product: CASSQDWVGSRTDTQYF.

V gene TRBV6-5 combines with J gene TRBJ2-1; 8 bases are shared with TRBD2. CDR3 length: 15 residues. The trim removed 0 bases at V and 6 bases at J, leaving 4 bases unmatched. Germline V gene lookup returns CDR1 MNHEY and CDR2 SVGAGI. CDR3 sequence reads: CASSYSGTSSNEQFF. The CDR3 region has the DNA TGTGCCAGCAGTTACTCCGGGACTAGTTCCAATGAGCAGTTCTTC.

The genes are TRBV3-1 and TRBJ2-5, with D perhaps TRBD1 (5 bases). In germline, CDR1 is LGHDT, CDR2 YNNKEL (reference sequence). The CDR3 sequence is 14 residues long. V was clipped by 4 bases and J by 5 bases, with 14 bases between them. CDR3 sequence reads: CASSPGRSVETQYF. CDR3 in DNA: TGTGCCAGCAGCCCAGGGCGCTCAGTCGAGACCCAGTACTTC.

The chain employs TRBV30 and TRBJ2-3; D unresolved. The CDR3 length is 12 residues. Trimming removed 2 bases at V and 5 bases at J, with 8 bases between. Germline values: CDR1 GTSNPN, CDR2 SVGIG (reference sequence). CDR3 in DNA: TGTGCCTGGAGTTCCGATGTAGATACGCAGTATTTT. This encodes CAWSSDVDTQYF.

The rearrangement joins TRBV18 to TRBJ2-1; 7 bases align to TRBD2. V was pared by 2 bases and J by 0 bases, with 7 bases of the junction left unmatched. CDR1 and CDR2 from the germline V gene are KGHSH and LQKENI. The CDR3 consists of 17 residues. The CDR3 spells CASSPNPSGPSYNEQFF. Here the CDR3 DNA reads TGTGCCAGCTCACCAAACCCTAGCGGACCCTCCTACAATGAGCAGTTCTTC.

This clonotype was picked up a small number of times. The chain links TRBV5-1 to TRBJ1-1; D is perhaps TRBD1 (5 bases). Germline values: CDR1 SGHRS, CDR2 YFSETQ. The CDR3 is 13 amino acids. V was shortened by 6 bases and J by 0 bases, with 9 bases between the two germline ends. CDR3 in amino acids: CASKDNMNTEAFF. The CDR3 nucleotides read TGCGCCAGCAAGGACAACATGAACACTGAAGCTTTCTTT.

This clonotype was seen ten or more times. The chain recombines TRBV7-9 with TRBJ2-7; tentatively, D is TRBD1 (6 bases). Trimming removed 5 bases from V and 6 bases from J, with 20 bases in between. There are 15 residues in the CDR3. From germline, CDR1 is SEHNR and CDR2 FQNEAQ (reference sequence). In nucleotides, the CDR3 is TGTGCCAGCAGCCTCGCTGAGGGGGAAGGACTCGAGCAGTACTTC. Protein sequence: CASSLAEGEGLEQYF.

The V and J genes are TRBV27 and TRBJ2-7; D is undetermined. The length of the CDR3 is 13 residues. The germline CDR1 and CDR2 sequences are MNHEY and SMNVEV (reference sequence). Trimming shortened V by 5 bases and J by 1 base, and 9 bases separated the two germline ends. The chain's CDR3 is CASSPHGSYEQYV. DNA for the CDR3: TGTGCCAGCAGTCCGCACGGTTCCTACGAGCAGTACGTC.

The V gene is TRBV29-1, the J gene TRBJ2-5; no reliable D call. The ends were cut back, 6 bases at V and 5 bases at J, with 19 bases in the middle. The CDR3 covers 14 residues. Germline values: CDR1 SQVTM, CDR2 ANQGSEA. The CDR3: CSVSRATLEETQYF. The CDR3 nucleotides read TGCAGCGTGAGCCGGGCGACCCTGGAGGAGACCCAGTACTTC. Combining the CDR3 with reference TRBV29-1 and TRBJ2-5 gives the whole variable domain SAVISQKPSRDICQRGTSLTIQCQVDSQVTMMFWYRQQPGQSLTLIATANQGSEATYESGFVIDKFPISRPNLTFSTLTVSNMSPEDSSIYLCSVSRATLEETQYFGPGTRLLVL.

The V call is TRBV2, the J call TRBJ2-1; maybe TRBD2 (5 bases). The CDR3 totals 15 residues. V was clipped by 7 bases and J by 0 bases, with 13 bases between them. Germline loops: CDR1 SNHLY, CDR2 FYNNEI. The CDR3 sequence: CASTEGRPSYNEQFF. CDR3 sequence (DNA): TGTGCCAGCACCGAGGGTCGTCCCTCCTACAATGAGCAGTTCTTC.

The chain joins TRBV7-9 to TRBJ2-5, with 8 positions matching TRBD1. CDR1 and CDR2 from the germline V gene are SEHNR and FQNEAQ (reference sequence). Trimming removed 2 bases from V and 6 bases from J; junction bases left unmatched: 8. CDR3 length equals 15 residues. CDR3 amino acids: CASSLSGQGAQTQYF. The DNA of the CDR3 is TGTGCCAGCAGCTTAAGTGGGCAGGGGGCGCAGACCCAGTACTTC.

CDR3 sequence reads: CASAEQGANTQYF. The CDR3 region has the DNA TGTGCCAGCGCAGAACAGGGGGCAAATACGCAGTATTTT. The J gene is TRBJ2-3, the V gene TRBV2; 9 bases map to TRBD1. This CDR3 comprises 13 residues. Germline CDR1 reads SNHLY; CDR2 reads FYNNEI. J gave up 7 bases and V 8 bases, and 7 bases lay outside the gene matches.

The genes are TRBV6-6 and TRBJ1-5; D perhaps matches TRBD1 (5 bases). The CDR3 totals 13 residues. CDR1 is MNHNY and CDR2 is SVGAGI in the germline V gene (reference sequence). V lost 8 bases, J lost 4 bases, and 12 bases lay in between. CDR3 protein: CASRRGDNQPQHF. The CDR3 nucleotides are TGTGCCAGCCGGCGGGGGGATAATCAGCCCCAGCATTTT.

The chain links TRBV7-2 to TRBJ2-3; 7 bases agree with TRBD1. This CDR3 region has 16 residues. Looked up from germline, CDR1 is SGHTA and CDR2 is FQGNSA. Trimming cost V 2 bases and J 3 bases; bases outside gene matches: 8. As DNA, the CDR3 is TGTGCCAGCAGCTTAACAGGGGCGGCTCGGACAGATACGCAGTATTTT. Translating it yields CASSLTGAARTDTQYF.

CDR3 sequence (DNA): TGCAGTGCTAGTAAGGGCGGGGACTTAAATTCACCCCTCCACTTT. It specifies CSASKGGDLNSPLHF. V and J are TRBV20-1 and TRBJ1-6; a possible D gene is TRBD1 (5 bases). Looked up from germline, CDR1 is DFQATT and CDR2 is SNEGSKA (reference sequence). Trimming left V 3 bases short and J 7 bases short, with 16 bases between. CDR3 length: 15 residues.

The CDR3 DNA follows: TGTGCCAGCTCACCATCGGGACAGGGAGGAACTGAAGCTTTCTTT. Encoded protein: CASSPSGQGGTEAFF. V usage is TRBV18 and J usage is TRBJ1-1; 9 nucleotides agree with TRBD1. After removal of 2 bases from V and 5 bases from J, the junction contained 6 bases not matched to a gene. This CDR3 is 15 amino acids long. Germline loops: CDR1 KGHSH, CDR2 LQKENI.

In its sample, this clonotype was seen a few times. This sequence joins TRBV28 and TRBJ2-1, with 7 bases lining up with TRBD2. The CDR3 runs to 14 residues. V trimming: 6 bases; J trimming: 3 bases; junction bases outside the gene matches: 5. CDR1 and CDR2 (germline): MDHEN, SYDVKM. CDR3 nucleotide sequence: TGTGCCAGCAGGGCGGGAGCCGGCTACAATGAGCAGTTCTTC. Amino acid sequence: CASRAGAGYNEQFF.

The CDR3 is CASSVWASNSPLHF. CDR3 sequence (DNA): TGTGCCAGCAGTGTTTGGGCCTCAAATTCACCCCTCCACTTT. This chain joins TRBV2 and TRBJ1-6; D is unclear. The germline V gene has CDR1 SNHLY and CDR2 FYNNEI. Trimming took 4 bases from V and 7 from J, leaving 11 bases between them. CDR3 length: 14 residues.

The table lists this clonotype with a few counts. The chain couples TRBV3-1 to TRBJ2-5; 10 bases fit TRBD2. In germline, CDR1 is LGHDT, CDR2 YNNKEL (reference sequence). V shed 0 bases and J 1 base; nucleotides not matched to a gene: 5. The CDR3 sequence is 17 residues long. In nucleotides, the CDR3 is TGTGCCAGCAGCCAAGATCTTTTAGCGGGAGGCCAAGAGACCCAGTACTTC. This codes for CASSQDLLAGGQETQYF.

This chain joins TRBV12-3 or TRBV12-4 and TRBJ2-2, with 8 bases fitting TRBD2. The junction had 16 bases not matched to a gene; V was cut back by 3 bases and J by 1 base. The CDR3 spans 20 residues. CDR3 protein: CASSFLFVSGSLGNTGELFF. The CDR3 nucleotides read TGTGCCAGCAGTTTCTTGTTTGTGAGCGGGAGCTTAGGGAACACCGGGGAGCTGTTTTTT.

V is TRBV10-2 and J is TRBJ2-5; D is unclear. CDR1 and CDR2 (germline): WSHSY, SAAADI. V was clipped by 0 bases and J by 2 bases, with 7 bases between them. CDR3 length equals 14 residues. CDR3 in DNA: TGCGCCAGCAGTGAGTCCAGTTTACAAGAGACCCAGTACTTC. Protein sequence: CASSESSLQETQYF.

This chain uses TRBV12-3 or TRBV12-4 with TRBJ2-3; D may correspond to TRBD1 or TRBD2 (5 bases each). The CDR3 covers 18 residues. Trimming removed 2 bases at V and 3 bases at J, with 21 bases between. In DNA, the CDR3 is TGTGCCAGCAGTTTACGATCCCCGGGGCTAACCGTTACAGATACGCAGTATTTT. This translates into CASSLRSPGLTVTDTQYF.

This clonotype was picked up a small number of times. The CDR3 here is CSAGRGETQYF. The CDR3 nucleotides read TGCAGTGCCGGGCGTGGGGAGACCCAGTACTTC. The chain has TRBV20-1 and TRBJ2-5; D gene uncertain. The germline CDR1 and CDR2 sequences are DFQATT and SNEGSKA (reference sequence). The CDR3 runs 11 residues. V lost 6 bases and J lost 5, with 10 bases in between.

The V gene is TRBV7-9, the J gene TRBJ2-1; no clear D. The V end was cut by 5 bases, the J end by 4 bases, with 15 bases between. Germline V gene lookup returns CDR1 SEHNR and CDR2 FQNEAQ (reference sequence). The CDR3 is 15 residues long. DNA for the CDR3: TGTGCCAGCAGCGTTTGGCGAGAACCTTACAATGAGCAGTTCTTC. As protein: CASSVWREPYNEQFF.

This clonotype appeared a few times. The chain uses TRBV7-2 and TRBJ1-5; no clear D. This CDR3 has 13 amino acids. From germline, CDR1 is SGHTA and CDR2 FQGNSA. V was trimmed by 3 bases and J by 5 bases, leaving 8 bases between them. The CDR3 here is CASSFGLDQPQHF. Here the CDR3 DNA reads TGTGCCAGCAGCTTCGGGTTAGATCAGCCCCAGCATTTT.